This entry lists 18 T cell receptor beta chains sequenced from one sample in a study of T cells after yellow fever vaccination. TCRdb re-called the 5' RACE reads with MiXCR, one entry per CDR3 protein. The sample consists of approximately 300,000 distinct CDR3 sequences, about 10% of them appearing once. The starting material was CD4+ T cells sorted from PBMCs, obtained 45 days after the yellow fever booster vaccination. Receptors were obtained from a man younger than 35 who received the YFV17D yellow fever vaccine.

This clonotype was seen only a few times. V gene TRBV12-3 or TRBV12-4 combines with J gene TRBJ1-6; D might be TRBD1 (6 bases). Trimming took off 3 bases at V and 9 bases at J, with 9 bases between the two ends. The CDR3 covers 13 residues. The CDR3 nucleotides read TGTGCCAGCAGTTTGGGGGGGCGTTCACCCCTCCACTTT. Amino acid sequence: CASSLGGRSPLHF.

This clonotype came up a few times. J is TRBJ2-1 and V is TRBV6-5, with 11 bases matching TRBD2. The ends lost 2 bases at V and 7 bases at J; junction bases unmatched: 13. CDR1 MNHEY and CDR2 SVGAGI come from the germline V gene. The CDR3 contains 18 residues. CDR3 nucleotides: TGTGCCAGCAGTTACCCTAGCGGGGGGCTCCGGAGGGGTAATGAGCAGTTCTTC. Translated, it gives CASSYPSGGLRRGNEQFF.

The V and J genes are TRBV28 and TRBJ1-5; D is uncertain. Germline CDR1 MDHEN, CDR2 SYDVKM. The CDR3 runs 15 residues. Trimming took off 10 bases at V and 7 bases at J, with 23 bases between the two ends. CDR3 loop: CATTSGLYGEQPQHF. The CDR3 DNA is TGTGCCACCACGTCGGGCCTTTACGGAGAGCAGCCCCAGCATTTT.

The V gene is TRBV11-2, the J gene TRBJ2-1; 12 nucleotides agree with TRBD2. CDR1 is SGHAT and CDR2 is FQNNGV in the germline V gene. This CDR3 has 17 amino acids. Germline trimming cut 5 bases from V and 7 bases from J; bases unmatched to any gene: 12. CDR3 sequence (DNA): TGTGCCAGCAGCCTACGGGGGACTAGCGGGTTTGGGAATGAGCAGTTCTTC. Protein product: CASSLRGTSGFGNEQFF.

Only a few counts were recorded for this clonotype. The chain recombines TRBV4-1 with TRBJ1-4, with 8 positions matching TRBD1. This CDR3 has 15 residues. Unmatched junction bases numbered 6, after V lost 2 bases and J lost 7 bases. Germline CDR1 reads MGHRA; CDR2 reads YSYEKL. CDR3 coding DNA: TGCGCCAGCAGCCAACTCCAGGGGGCCGTTGAAAAACTGTTTTTT. It encodes CASSQLQGAVEKLFF.

In DNA form, the CDR3 reads TGTGCCTGGAGCTCGGGGCGGGCCATAGGAGATACGCAGTATTTT. This translates into CAWSSGRAIGDTQYF. The V call is TRBV30, the J call TRBJ2-3, with D possibly being TRBD1 or TRBD2 (5 bases each). The CDR3 covers 15 residues. Germline CDR1 is GTSNPN and CDR2 is SVGIG (reference sequence). V gave up 3 bases and J gave up 5 bases, with 18 bases separating them.

The gene calls are TRBV4-3 and TRBJ2-3, with a possible D match to TRBD1 (5 bases). The V gene's germline CDR1 is LGHNA and CDR2 YSLEER. The CDR3 runs 16 residues. Trimming took 0 bases from V and 7 from J, leaving 17 bases between them. The CDR3: CASSQEGGAGLHTQYF. CDR3 DNA sequence: TGCGCCAGCAGCCAAGAAGGTGGGGCAGGGCTGCATACGCAGTATTTT.

This clonotype appeared many times. V gene TRBV6-2 or TRBV6-3 combines with J gene TRBJ2-7; D may match TRBD1 or TRBD2 (5 bases each). Deletions cut 7 bases from V and 0 bases from J, with 7 bases between. The CDR3 extends over 12 amino acids. Per the germline V gene, CDR1 is MNHEY and CDR2 is SVGEGT. Here the CDR3 DNA reads TGTGCCAGCAAAGGGACCTCCTACGAGCAGTACGTC. It specifies CASKGTSYEQYV.

The V and J genes are TRBV15 and TRBJ2-7; the match to TRBD2 covers 7 bases. Germline lookup yields CDR1 LNHNV and CDR2 YYDKDF (reference sequence). This CDR3 contains 12 residues. Unmatched junction bases numbered 8, after V lost 8 bases and J lost 7 bases. CDR3: CATGPPRGEQYF. CDR3 DNA sequence: TGTGCCACCGGGCCCCCGCGGGGGGAGCAGTACTTC.

This clonotype turned up a few times. The chain combines TRBV5-1 with TRBJ2-3, with no clear D. The germline CDR1 and CDR2 sequences are SGHRS and YFSETQ. Trimming took off 1 base at V and 2 bases at J, with 8 bases between the two ends. This CDR3 has 14 amino acids. The CDR3 is CASSLSSVTDTQYF. Here the CDR3 DNA reads TGCGCCAGCAGCTTGAGCAGCGTCACAGATACGCAGTATTTT.

V is TRBV7-9 and J is TRBJ1-6, with D perhaps TRBD1 (6 bases). Looked up from germline, CDR1 is SEHNR and CDR2 is FQNEAQ (reference sequence). This CDR3 spans 16 amino acids. Trimming took 5 bases from V and 5 from J, leaving 16 bases between them. The CDR3 nucleotides read TGTGCCAGCAGCCCGCTCGGGGGCGGTAATAATTCACCCCTCCACTTT. This codes for CASSPLGGGNNSPLHF.

Only a few counts were recorded for this clonotype. V is TRBV5-4 and J is TRBJ2-1; TRBD1 agrees at 8 bases. J lost 6 bases, V lost 4 bases, and 12 bases had no gene match. Germline assignment: CDR1 SGHNT and CDR2 YYREEE (reference sequence). The CDR3 spans 16 residues. The CDR3 coding sequence is TGTGCCAGCAGCATTGTTGGCAGGGGGCTACTCAATGAGCAGTTCTTC. This translates into CASSIVGRGLLNEQFF.

In this sample, this clonotype turned up many times. The chain joins TRBV7-2 to TRBJ2-5; 7 bases align to TRBD1. Germline CDR1 SGHTA, CDR2 FQGNSA. Losses at the gene ends were 5 bases for V and 4 bases for J; bases not matched to a gene: 7. The CDR3 has 14 residues. The CDR3 DNA follows: TGTGCCAGCAGCCGCGGACAGGTTGGAGAGACCCAGTACTTC. It translates to CASSRGQVGETQYF.

This clonotype showed up just a few times. CDR3 region: CASSLESGVGYTF. In nucleotides, the CDR3 is TGTGCCAGCAGCTTAGAGTCAGGGGTCGGCTACACCTTC. This rearrangement joins TRBV7-2 to TRBJ1-2, with D tentatively TRBD1 (6 bases). The germline CDR1 and CDR2 sequences are SGHTA and FQGNSA. V was cut by 1 base and J by 8 bases, with 11 bases left in between. CDR3 length equals 13 residues.

The chain carries TRBV6-5 and TRBJ2-7; TRBD1 might be the D (7 bases). V lost 6 bases and J lost 3, with 12 bases in between. From germline, CDR1 is MNHEY and CDR2 SVGAGI. The CDR3 sequence is 13 residues long. This CDR3 is CASRRQGLYEQYF. The CDR3 bases are TGTGCCAGCAGGAGACAGGGACTCTACGAGCAGTACTTC.

This clonotype has a handful of counts. V and J are TRBV5-6 and TRBJ2-7; 9 bases fit TRBD1. This CDR3 region has 15 residues. V lost 4 bases and J lost 0; bases outside the gene matches: 5. The germline gives CDR1 SGHDT, CDR2 YYEEEE. DNA of the CDR3: TGTGCCAGCAGCCGGACAGGGGTAGGCTCCTACGAGCAGTACTTC. This gives the protein CASSRTGVGSYEQYF.

The chain has TRBV12-3 or TRBV12-4 and TRBJ1-2; D unresolved. V was pared by 2 bases and J by 6 bases, with 10 bases between. The CDR3 loop spans 13 amino acids. Here the CDR3 DNA reads TGTGCCAGCAGTTTACAAGCTACCCATGGCTACACCTTC. The encoded protein is CASSLQATHGYTF.

This chain links TRBV6-5 with TRBJ2-2; 7 bases map to TRBD1. The germline gives CDR1 MNHEY, CDR2 SVGAGI. The CDR3 has 13 residues. The J segment lost 8 bases and the V segment lost 9 bases, leaving 9 bases of the junction unmatched. The CDR3 sequence is CASRQGNLGELFF. CDR3 nucleotides: TGTGCCAGTCGACAGGGAAATTTGGGGGAGCTGTTTTTT.